What follows are 9 T cell receptor beta chains derived from one specimen sequenced in a study of vaccination and CD4 T cells after COVID-19. The Oncomine TCR Beta short-read assay sequenced DNA from cultured CD4+ T cells. TCRdb processed the PCR reads anew with MiXCR; each CDR3 protein has one entry. The sample has about 6,800 distinct CDR3 sequences, about 25% seen once. Treatment denoted: approximately 9-day PBMC culture with coronavirus spike peptide pools or control peptides (ViraFEST assay). These receptors' antigens are unknown. Sequencing used CD4+ T cells from blood, cultured in vitro, obtained after SARS-CoV-2 vaccination. Receptors were obtained from a human donor who had recovered from COVID-19.

In its sample, this clonotype was seen a few times. V and J are TRBV19 and TRBJ2-7, with 9 bases fitting TRBD1. The CDR3 spans 16 residues. Per germline, CDR1 LNHDA and CDR2 SQIVND (reference sequence). The V and J ends lost 3 bases and 6 bases, in that order; junction bases with no gene match: 12. CDR3 residues: CASSISRTGVSGEQYF. The CDR3 DNA follows: TGTGCCAGTAGTATCTCCAGGACAGGGGTGTCGGGCGAGCAGTACTTC.

The rearrangement uses TRBV11-3 and TRBJ1-2; D unclear. The CDR3 contains 12 residues. V lost 3 bases, J lost 8 bases, and 10 bases lay in between. Per germline, CDR1 SGHNT and CDR2 YENEEA. The CDR3 spells CASSFGVKGYTF. The CDR3 DNA reads TGTGCCAGCAGCTTTGGGGTAAAGGGCTACACCTTC.

The table lists this clonotype with a few counts. The J gene is TRBJ2-7, the V gene TRBV20-1; D remains unclear. The CDR3 consists of 14 residues. Germline CDR1 reads DFQATT; CDR2 reads SNEGSKA (reference sequence). V shed 6 bases and J shed 2 bases, with 17 bases lying between them. CDR3 DNA sequence: TGCAGTGCCCCAATTTCCCGACGGACCTACGAGCAGTACTTC. Translating it yields CSAPISRRTYEQYF.

This chain links TRBV4-3 with TRBJ2-1, with TRBD2 as a possible D gene (6 bases). The CDR3 runs 14 residues. V was cut by 0 bases and J by 12 bases, with 15 bases left in between. Germline assignment: CDR1 LGHNA and CDR2 YSLEER. CDR3 nucleotides: TGCGCCAGCAGCCAAGATTTTGGGGGGTTCGGGCAGTTCTTC. It yields the protein CASSQDFGGFGQFF.

There are a few counts of this clonotype. This sequence joins TRBV7-9 and TRBJ1-1, with a tentative D call TRBD1 (6 bases). There are 17 residues in the CDR3. Germline loops: CDR1 SEHNR, CDR2 FQNEAQ (reference sequence). The ends were cut back, 5 bases at V and 1 base at J, with 20 bases in the middle. The CDR3 here is CASSPRQDRRWNTEAFF. In DNA form, the CDR3 reads TGTGCCAGCAGCCCCCGACAGGACCGTCGCTGGAACACTGAAGCTTTCTTT.

The rearrangement uses TRBV11-3 and TRBJ2-5, with D unclear. Trimming shortened V by 3 bases and J by 2 bases, and 1 base separated the two germline ends. CDR1 is SGHNT and CDR2 is YENEEA in the germline V gene. There are 11 residues in the CDR3. The CDR3, as DNA: TGTGCCAGCAGCTTTCAAGAGACCCAGTACTTC. It specifies CASSFQETQYF.

This clonotype is labeled as medium-sized (0.01 to 0.1%). The CDR3 DNA reads TGCAGTGCTAGAGATTCCACTCAGACCCACTATGGCTACACCTTC. This gives the protein CSARDSTQTHYGYTF. V usage is TRBV20-1 and J usage is TRBJ1-2; D is unclear. With 0 bases removed from V and 3 bases from J, the gap between germline ends came to 14 bases. Germline loops: CDR1 DFQATT, CDR2 SNEGSKA (reference sequence). The CDR3 extends over 15 amino acids.

The J gene is TRBJ2-3, the V gene TRBV7-6; 7 bases match TRBD2. The length of the CDR3 is 16 residues. V was pared by 4 bases and J by 1 base, with 8 bases of the junction left unmatched. From germline, CDR1 is SGHVS and CDR2 FNYEAQ. CDR3 loop: CASSSRVAGGTDTQYF. CDR3 in DNA: TGTGCCAGCAGCTCACGGGTGGCGGGGGGCACAGATACGCAGTATTTT.

Concerning this clonotype itself: Being one base from a much bigger clone, this may be a read error. CDR3 region: CSAEPGGPGANVLTF. The CDR3 nucleotides are TGCAGTGCGGAGCCCGGAGGCCCTGGGGCCAACGTCCTGACTTTC. The rearrangement joins TRBV20-1 to TRBJ2-6, with D maybe TRBD2 (5 bases). Germline V CDR1 and CDR2: DFQATT, SNEGSKA (reference sequence). The CDR3 has 15 amino acids. The V end was cut by 6 bases, the J end by 2 bases, with 14 bases between.